Listed here are 31 T cell receptor beta chains from one sample, sequenced in a study of shared clonotypes between healthy human individuals. Data came from immunoSEQ multiplex PCR; TCRdb stores just in-frame clones and leaves some out. Of around 79,000 clones listed, 62% are singletons. The sequenced sample was memory CD8+ T cells sorted from blood. Subset specified: CD45RO+ cells pooled with CCR7-negative TemRA cells. The origin of the receptors is a man aged 25 to 45 in good health.

The gene calls are TRBV9 and TRBJ2-3; no firm D call. The CDR3 spans 12 residues. The germline V gene encodes CDR1 SGDLS and CDR2 YYNGEE. V was trimmed by 0 bases and J by 5 bases, leaving 4 bases between them. This chain's CDR3 is CASSVVVDTQYF. The DNA of the CDR3 is TGTGCCAGCAGCGTAGTGGTAGATACGCAGTATTTT.

This sequence joins TRBV2 and TRBJ1-5; unclear D gene. V was clipped by 2 bases and J by 3 bases, with 5 bases between them. Germline CDR1 reads SNHLY; CDR2 reads FYNNEI. This CDR3 has 13 amino acids. CDR3 DNA sequence: TGTGCCAGCAGTGAATGGGTCAATCAGCCCCAGCATTTT. Translating it yields CASSEWVNQPQHF.

The gene calls are TRBV4-3 and TRBJ1-1; D unresolved. Deletions cut 0 bases from V and 4 bases from J, with 12 bases between. The germline V gene encodes CDR1 LGHNA and CDR2 YSLEER. This CDR3 comprises 15 residues. The CDR3 is CASSQDIGDSTEAFF. CDR3 in DNA: TGCGCCAGCAGCCAAGATATCGGGGATAGCACTGAAGCTTTCTTT.

The V and J genes are TRBV19 and TRBJ1-5; tentatively, D is TRBD1 (5 bases). Germline V lookup: CDR1 LNHDA, CDR2 SQIVND (reference sequence). Trimming removed 7 bases from V and 0 bases from J, with 13 bases in between. The CDR3 consists of 15 residues. CDR3 coding DNA: TGTGCCAGTACCCGGACATCAGATAGCAATCAGCCCCAGCATTTT. Residues: CASTRTSDSNQPQHF.

The chain joins TRBV4-2 to TRBJ2-2, with 7 bases identical to TRBD1. This CDR3 has 16 amino acids. Trimming cost V 0 bases and J 4 bases; bases outside gene matches: 5. The V gene's germline CDR1 is LGHNA and CDR2 YNFKEQ. CDR3 in amino acids: CASSQDTGTATGELFF. The CDR3 DNA reads TGTGCCAGCAGCCAAGATACCGGGACAGCCACCGGGGAGCTGTTTTTT.

The chain carries TRBV9 and TRBJ2-7, with 7 bases matching TRBD2. V gave up 0 bases and J gave up 4 bases; unmatched junction bases: 7. This CDR3 comprises 15 residues. Germline V gene sequence: CDR1 SGDLS, CDR2 YYNGEE. CDR3 bases: TGTGCCAGCAGCGTAGGGGCTAGCGGAGATTACGAGCAGTACTTC. Protein product: CASSVGASGDYEQYF.

This clone occurred once. The chain recombines TRBV11-2 with TRBJ2-7, with 13 bases identical to TRBD2. Losses at the gene ends were 5 bases for V and 0 bases for J; bases not matched to a gene: 4. The length of the CDR3 is 16 residues. CDR1 and CDR2 (germline): SGHAT, FQNNGV. The CDR3 DNA reads as TGTGCCAGCAGCACTAGCGGGAGGGTTAGCTCCTACGAGCAGTACTTC. Amino acids: CASSTSGRVSSYEQYF. Full variable domain (missing parts from reference TRBV11-2 and TRBJ2-7): EAGVAQSPRYKIIEKRQSVAFWCNPISGHATLYWYQQILGQGPKLLIQFQNNGVVDDSQLPKDRFSAERLKGVDSTLKIQPAKLEDSAVYLCASSTSGRVSSYEQYFGPGTRLTVT.

J is TRBJ2-1 and V is TRBV5-5, with D possibly being TRBD1 or TRBD2 (5 bases each). The CDR3 has 15 amino acids. Trimming took off 3 bases at V and 10 bases at J, with 20 bases between the two ends. Germline V lookup: CDR1 SGHKS, CDR2 YYEKEE (reference sequence). As DNA, the CDR3 is TGTGCCAGCAGCTCCCCATCCAGGGTAGGGGAGGAGCAGTTCTTC. Protein: CASSSPSRVGEEQFF.

This rearrangement joins TRBV6-4 to TRBJ2-3; no reliable D call. The CDR3 consists of 14 residues. Germline V CDR1 and CDR2: MRHNA, SNTAGT. Trimming cost V 3 bases and J 4 bases, with 11 bases left between them. CDR3 protein: CASSDGVGADTQYF. For the CDR3, the DNA is TGTGCCAGCAGTGATGGGGTTGGCGCAGATACGCAGTATTTT.

The DNA of the CDR3 is TGTGCCAGCAGCCTCGGAGGGGGACTGGCGGGGAATGAGCAGTTCTTC. This gives the protein CASSLGGGLAGNEQFF. This rearrangement joins TRBV9 to TRBJ2-1, with D possibly called TRBD1 or TRBD2 (6 bases each). Germline V gene lookup returns CDR1 SGDLS and CDR2 YYNGEE. Between the trimmed V and J ends, which lost 4 bases and 7 bases, there was a span of 21 bases. CDR3 size: 16 residues.

In its sample, this clone was seen once. The V call is TRBV5-5, the J call TRBJ2-2; 10 nucleotides agree with TRBD1. The CDR3 spans 15 residues. Per germline, CDR1 SGHKS and CDR2 YYEKEE (reference sequence). The V segment lost 4 bases and the J segment 6 bases; nucleotides outside the gene matches: 6. The CDR3 protein is CASSPRQGASGELFF. CDR3 bases: TGTGCCAGCAGCCCTCGACAGGGGGCGTCCGGGGAGCTGTTTTTT.

The chain employs TRBV5-4 and TRBJ2-5; TRBD2 aligns across 7 bases. Trimming removed 4 bases from V and 13 bases from J; junction bases left unmatched: 13. The CDR3 contains 13 residues. Germline-derived CDR1 and CDR2 are SGHNT and YYREEE (reference sequence). The CDR3 DNA is TGTGCCAGCAGCGCCGAACCAAGCGGGACCGGGTACTTC. Amino acid sequence: CASSAEPSGTGYF.

The chain is built from TRBV11-3 and TRBJ1-1, with 7 bases lining up with TRBD1. Germline loops: CDR1 SGHNT, CDR2 YENEEA. CDR3 length: 12 residues. The ends lost 5 bases at V and 6 bases at J; junction bases unmatched: 3. The CDR3 reads CASSLGTAEAFF. CDR3 sequence (DNA): TGTGCCAGCAGCCTAGGGACAGCTGAAGCTTTCTTT.

This clone was seen a single time. V and J are TRBV5-4 and TRBJ2-5; possible D gene TRBD1, 6 bases. This CDR3 has 14 residues. The germline V gene has CDR1 SGHNT and CDR2 YYREEE (reference sequence). Trimming removed 4 bases from V and 4 bases from J, with 14 bases in between. The CDR3 here is CASSKQGERETQYF. The CDR3 DNA is TGTGCCAGCAGCAAACAGGGTGAGCGAGAGACCCAGTACTTC.

V is TRBV4-1 and J is TRBJ2-5, with unresolved D. Germline-derived CDR1 and CDR2 are MGHRA and YSYEKL. The CDR3 is made up of 13 amino acids. V was cut by 5 bases and J by 3 bases, with 10 bases left in between. As DNA, the CDR3 is TGCGCCAGCAGCAAGGACGAGGAAGAGACCCAGTACTTC. It translates to CASSKDEEETQYF.

In this sample, this clone turned up a few times. V and J are TRBV10-2 and TRBJ2-2; D possibly uses TRBD1 or TRBD2 (6 bases each). Germline V lookup: CDR1 WSHSY, CDR2 SAAADI. The ends were cut back, 6 bases at V and 1 base at J, with 12 bases in the middle. This CDR3 contains 15 residues. The CDR3 reads CASRGGRENTGELFF. The CDR3 nucleotides read TGCGCCAGCAGGGGGGGCAGGGAGAACACCGGGGAGCTGTTTTTT.

The gene calls are TRBV27 and TRBJ2-3; D not certain. The CDR3 is 15 residues long. The germline V gene encodes CDR1 MNHEY and CDR2 SMNVEV (reference sequence). Trimming pared 3 bases from V and 3 bases from J, leaving 13 bases between. CDR3 sequence: CASSFPGLETDTQYF. The CDR3 DNA is TGTGCCAGCAGTTTTCCGGGCTTAGAAACAGATACGCAGTATTTT.

This clone was counted between two and nine times. The rearrangement uses TRBV5-4 and TRBJ2-3; 7 positions match TRBD2. The CDR3 totals 16 residues. J was trimmed by 1 base and V by 2 bases; bases with no gene match: 7. The germline gives CDR1 SGHNT, CDR2 YYREEE (reference sequence). DNA for the CDR3: TGTGCCAGCAGCTTAGGACTAGTAGTTGGCACAGATACGCAGTATTTT. Translating gives CASSLGLVVGTDTQYF. The full variable domain, in which reference TRBV5-4 and TRBJ2-3 provide the parts outside the CDR3, is ETGVTQSPTHLIKTRGQQVTLRCSSQSGHNTVSWYQQALGQGPQFIFQYYREEENGRGNFPPRFSGLQFPNYSSELNVNALELDDSALYLCASSLGLVVGTDTQYFGPGTRLTVL.

The rearrangement links TRBV21-1 to TRBJ2-7; the table's D call, TRBD1, has no DNA check behind it. TRBV21-1 is designated a pseudogene. The CDR3 has 14 amino acids. CDR3 residues: CASSKRATGLEQYF. DNA for the CDR3: TGTGCCAGCAGCAAAAGGGCAACAGGGCTTGAGCAGTACTTC.

V and J are TRBV5-1 and TRBJ2-5, with TRBD2 matching 9 bases. Trimming removed 0 bases from V and 4 bases from J; junction bases left unmatched: 7. The CDR3 length is 16 residues. CDR1 and CDR2 (germline): SGHRS, YFSETQ. In DNA, the CDR3 is TGCGCCAGCAGCTTGGCGTTAGCGGGAGACCCAGAGACCCAGTACTTC. Translating gives CASSLALAGDPETQYF.

V and J are TRBV7-2 and TRBJ1-5, with D perhaps TRBD1 (5 bases). The ends were cut back, 3 bases at V and 2 bases at J, with 8 bases in the middle. Looked up from germline, CDR1 is SGHTA and CDR2 is FQGNSA. The CDR3 has 14 amino acids. CDR3 loop: CASSFGGRNQPQHF. The CDR3 coding sequence is TGTGCCAGCAGCTTCGGGGGTCGCAATCAGCCCCAGCATTTT. The variable domain in full, completed from reference TRBV7-2 and TRBJ1-5, reads GAGVSQSPSNKVTEKGKDVELRCDPISGHTALYWYRQSLGQGLEFLIYFQGNSAPDKSGLPSDRFSAERTGGSVSTLTIQRTQQEDSAVYLCASSFGGRNQPQHFGDGTRLSIL.

Ten or more counts support this clone. The genes are TRBV9 and TRBJ2-1, with 11 nucleotides matching TRBD2. CDR1 is SGDLS and CDR2 is YYNGEE in the germline V gene. The CDR3 has 16 residues. V trimming: 4 bases; J trimming: 4 bases; junction bases outside the gene matches: 7. In nucleotides, the CDR3 is TGTGCCAGCAGCCTCGGCTCTAGCGGGAGGTACAATGAGCAGTTCTTC. Encoded protein: CASSLGSSGRYNEQFF.

This chain uses TRBV21-1 with TRBJ2-1; the DNA was not used to check the table's D call, TRBD2. TRBV21-1 is labeled a pseudogene. The CDR3 is made up of 16 amino acids. CDR3 DNA sequence: TGTGCCAGCAGCAAACGGAGCCGGAGTTTTAGCAATGAGCAGTTCTTC. It translates to CASSKRSRSFSNEQFF.

The chain couples TRBV5-1 to TRBJ1-1, with unresolved D. This CDR3 is 15 amino acids long. Germline loops: CDR1 SGHRS, CDR2 YFSETQ. Between the trimmed V and J ends, which lost 0 bases and 0 bases, there was a span of 9 bases. CDR3 bases: TGCGCCAGCAGCTTGGCCCCGGGGATGAACACTGAAGCTTTCTTT. Residues: CASSLAPGMNTEAFF.

This chain uses TRBV2 with TRBJ1-1; D is unresolved. Germline CDR1 SNHLY, CDR2 FYNNEI. The length of the CDR3 is 13 residues. V lost 5 bases to trimming and J lost 1 base, with 8 bases between them. This CDR3 reads CASSPDWNTEAFF. The CDR3 DNA is TGTGCCAGCAGTCCAGATTGGAACACTGAAGCTTTCTTT.

This sequence joins TRBV6-1 and TRBJ2-3; D remains unclear. CDR3 length equals 15 residues. The V gene lost 5 bases and the J gene lost 0 bases, with 12 bases spanning the gap. In germline, CDR1 is MNHNS, CDR2 SASEGT. CDR3 coding DNA: TGTGCCAGCAGTCTTTTACAGCCTAGCACAGATACGCAGTATTTT. Its translation: CASSLLQPSTDTQYF.

The CDR3 loop is CASSELRTSGRANEQFF. The CDR3 bases are TGTGCCAGCAGTGAATTACGGACTAGCGGGAGGGCCAATGAGCAGTTCTTC. The rearrangement links TRBV6-1 to TRBJ2-1, with TRBD2 matching over 15 bases. This CDR3 comprises 17 residues. The ends lost 2 bases at V and 6 bases at J; junction bases unmatched: 5. The germline V gene has CDR1 MNHNS and CDR2 SASEGT.

CDR3 coding DNA: TGTGCCACCAGCAGTTGGACTAGCGGGGGCAATGAGCAGTTCTTC. Translated, it gives CATSSWTSGGNEQFF. The gene calls are TRBV15 and TRBJ2-1; 13 bases align to TRBD2. Germline assignment: CDR1 LNHNV and CDR2 YYDKDF (reference sequence). There are 15 residues in the CDR3. V gave up 3 bases and J gave up 6 bases; unmatched junction bases: 2.

This clone has a count of ten or more. The sample contains more than one DNA sequence encoding this CDR3. The chain recombines TRBV10-3 with TRBJ2-7; D uncertain. Germline lookup yields CDR1 ENHRY and CDR2 SYGVKD. The CDR3 runs to 12 residues. With 3 bases removed from V and 3 bases from J, the gap between germline ends came to 6 bases. The CDR3 region has the DNA TGTGCCATCAGTGATCCGAGCTACGAGCAGTACTTC. Translation: CAISDPSYEQYF.

The chain recombines TRBV2 with TRBJ2-2, with D tentatively TRBD1 (6 bases). V lost 8 bases to trimming and J lost 4 bases, with 26 bases between them. The germline CDR1 and CDR2 sequences are SNHLY and FYNNEI. CDR3 length: 18 amino acids. In DNA, the CDR3 is TGTGCCAGCGGAACAAACCTACAGGGCGTGGTATCCACCGGGGAGCTGTTTTTT. This gives the protein CASGTNLQGVVSTGELFF.

The chain uses TRBV5-1 and TRBJ2-2; possibly TRBD1 for D (5 bases). V lost 9 bases, J lost 1 base, and 10 bases lay in between. Germline CDR1 and CDR2: SGHRS and YFSETQ. The CDR3 has 13 amino acids. CDR3 sequence reads: CANYTGNTGELFF. The CDR3 DNA is TGCGCCAACTATACAGGGAACACCGGGGAGCTGTTTTTT.